This T cell receptor (beta chain) was retrieved from a study of cytomegalovirus exposure and HLA in healthy donors. Findings and limits, study-wide: Presence/absence analyses treated sequencing depth as roughly uniform across donors. An analysis was carried out later, and it reportedly showed fewer N-insertions in an Asian-associated ancestry cluster than the roughly 700-donor mean. Earlier analysis found most TCR beta V segments productive about 90% or about 30% of the time.

No CMV serostatus was recorded for this donor. J gave up 6 bases and V 6 bases, and 5 bases lay outside the gene matches. Germline CDR1 SNHLY, CDR2 FYNNEI. There are 13 residues in the CDR3. Remarks on this clone: Its antigen is not identified.

Amplification used 60 Vbeta primers and 13 Jbeta primers. This table comes from immunoSEQ multiplex PCR, and its TCRdb copy is limited to in-frame clones, with some not included. Seen in this sample are about 34,000 clones; the ten most common clones hold about 6%. The TCR originated in a human donor in good health. The chain uses TRBV2 and TRBJ2-3, with TRBD1 matching over 8 bases. Sequenced sample: PBMCs. The CDR3 spells CASRADRADTQYF. The CDR3 bases are TGTGCCAGCAGAGCGGACAGGGCCGATACGCAGTATTTT.